This TCR beta chain was sequenced during a study of T cells after posttransplantation cyclophosphamide (dated by TCRdb to the mid-2010s). For the study in its entirety: Using TRB sequencing, the study followed how the T cell repertoire reconstituted after myeloablative bone marrow transplantation in which posttransplantation cyclophosphamide served as GVHD prophylaxis. Samples from under 40 PTCy-treated patients, along with samples from roughly 15 of their related bone marrow donors, underwent antigen receptor sequencing. Because TRA and TRB clonality were tightly correlated in several samples, subsequent TCR analyses were focused on TRB only. Blood from every one of the roughly 35 PTCy patients who had 1-year posttransplant specimens underwent TRB sequencing. Public TRB sequences were checked against a database of over 3,600 sequences associated with responses to pathogens, tumor antigens, self-antigens and alloantigens. In 3 patients, up to about 3 additional blood samples taken between 2 and 5.2 years after transplant also underwent TRB sequencing, as did pretransplant blood from 4 patients. Study-wide conclusions, independent of this receptor: The TRB repertoires of T cells infiltrating skin or GI tract showed only limited overlap with the TRB repertoires of T cells in blood. Across over 40 patients, TRB clonality was highly associated with recipient CMV seropositivity and CMV reactivation, and PTCy diversity was similar to diversity in CNI/methotrexate controls. Donor-recipient similarity was low at 1-2 months but rose over the first year, and later blood repertoires were often dominated by donor CD8+ memory clones.

This clone was seen many times. The specificity of this receptor is unknown. There are no base qualities to consult, and no much larger clone falls within one base. TRB sequencing was run on genomic DNA with either the immunoSEQ assay at survey resolution or the hsTCRB kit. The authors' analysis ran thus. The immunoSEQ software handled initial read processing, and the LymphoSeq R package was used for repertoire analyses. Clonality was computed as 1 minus normalized Shannon entropy; Gini coefficient was also calculated for each TRB dataset. Phenotypes of unsorted samples were inferred by mapping TRB sequences from sorted subsets of the recipient or donor onto the same recipient's unsorted samples. The immuneACCESS repertoire file appears here via TCRdb, limited to in-frame rearrangements. These files lack a portion of the clones; in checked studies, under half of the deficit traces to unresolved V genes, and the cause of the others is not known. The D gene and trimming were derived from the DNA, and the V and J assignments and clone size from that table. This sample holds roughly 45,000 clones in total, without any singletons. The ten largest clonotypes hold 2% to 2.5% of the sample.

Via the germline V gene (reference sequence), CDR1 is SEHNR and CDR2 FQNEAQ. Germline trimming amounts to 4 bases on V and 5 bases on J, with 6 as the count of junction bases outside the gene matches. The CDR3, from cysteine to phenylalanine, totals 14 residues. Kept here is only the CDR3 DNA, which spans 42 bases and is read in frame from base 1. On the day of marrow donation, related bone marrow donors gave peripheral blood samples. Peripheral blood and bone marrow mononuclear cells were isolated by Ficoll-Hypaque density centrifugation and cryopreserved. Sample: PBMCs. The chain was built from TRBV7-9 and TRBJ2-5, with 8 junctional bases fitting TRBD1. This receptor was taken from a man between 40 and 49 years old in good health, CMV-negative, and a related stem cell transplant donor. The DNA reads as follows: TGTGCCAGCAGCTCCGCGGACAGGGACGAGACCCAGTACTTC. Translated, it reads CASSSADRDETQYF.